Presented here are 20 T cell receptor beta chains from one specimen sequenced in a study of a mutant IDH1 vaccine in newly diagnosed glioma. Measured with immunoSEQ multiplex PCR; TCRdb has only the in-frame clones, and not every one. The data contain tens of thousands of clones, around 87% of them seen just once; the ten biggest clones take up roughly 2%. Time point defined: week 35, safety follow-up. Doses consisted of 300 ug of mutant IDH1 20-mer peptide each, paired with topical imiquimod. For these receptors, no antigen is known. The input for sequencing was PBMCs, taken from a glioma patient whose treatment included an IDH1 peptide vaccine. These receptors came from a man aged 25 to 45 with glioma.

The rearrangement uses TRBV6-4 and TRBJ1-6, with 9 nucleotides matching TRBD1. CDR1 is MRHNA and CDR2 is SNTAGT in the germline V gene. The CDR3 runs to 15 residues. J gave up 7 bases and V 0 bases, and 1 base lay outside the gene matches. CDR3 region: CASSDSTGGNSPLHF. The DNA of the CDR3 is TGTGCCAGCAGTGACTCGACAGGGGGAAATTCACCCCTCCACTTT.

CDR3 amino acids: CASRDRGNQPQHF. CDR3 nucleotide sequence: TGTGCCAGCAGGGATCGGGGCAATCAGCCCCAGCATTTT. This chain joins TRBV6-5 and TRBJ1-5; the D is unclear. The CDR3 spans 13 residues. Trimming removed 6 bases at V and 2 bases at J, with 8 bases between. Germline assignment: CDR1 MNHEY and CDR2 SVGAGI.

This clone was picked up one time. The chain carries TRBV15 and TRBJ1-6; TRBD1 agrees at 8 bases. The J segment lost 9 bases and the V segment lost 0 bases, leaving 7 bases of the junction unmatched. CDR1 is LNHNV and CDR2 is YYDKDF in the germline V gene (reference sequence). CDR3 length: 16 amino acids. The CDR3 region has the DNA TGTGCCACCAGCAGAGACTTGGGACAGGCTTTTTCACCCCTCCACTTT. Protein product: CATSRDLGQAFSPLHF.

The gene calls are TRBV27 and TRBJ1-6; tentatively, D is TRBD1 (5 bases). Deletions cut 4 bases from V and 7 bases from J, with 14 bases between. The germline V gene has CDR1 MNHEY and CDR2 SMNVEV (reference sequence). This CDR3 spans 15 amino acids. The CDR3 bases are TGTGCCAGCAGTTCGAATGCTGGGGGAAATTCACCCCTCCACTTT. It codes for CASSSNAGGNSPLHF.

This chain connects TRBV5-6 to TRBJ1-5, with D tentatively TRBD1 (6 bases). The CDR3 consists of 13 residues. With 2 bases removed from V and 9 bases from J, the gap between germline ends came to 12 bases. CDR1 and CDR2 (germline): SGHDT, YYEEEE. The CDR3 region has the DNA TGTGCCAGCAGCTTTTACGGGGGCTGGCCCCAGCATTTT. Translation gives CASSFYGGWPQHF.

The chain is built from TRBV11-2 and TRBJ1-1; no definite D call. Germline lookup yields CDR1 SGHAT and CDR2 FQNNGV. Trimming shortened V by 0 bases and J by 6 bases, and 5 bases separated the two germline ends. The CDR3 contains 12 residues. The CDR3 sequence is CASSLEASEAFF. CDR3 nucleotides: TGTGCCAGCAGCTTAGAAGCCTCTGAAGCTTTCTTT. Drawing the rest from reference TRBV11-2 and TRBJ1-1, the complete variable domain is EAGVAQSPRYKIIEKRQSVAFWCNPISGHATLYWYQQILGQGPKLLIQFQNNGVVDDSQLPKDRFSAERLKGVDSTLKIQPAKLEDSAVYLCASSLEASEAFFGQGTRLTVV.

The rearrangement uses TRBV7-3 and TRBJ2-1; tentative D call: TRBD2 (6 bases). Per germline, CDR1 SGHTA and CDR2 FQGTGA. Trimming pared 5 bases from V and 7 bases from J, leaving 12 bases between. The CDR3 spans 13 residues. CDR3 in amino acids: CASSPQAGNEQFF. The CDR3 nucleotides are TGTGCCAGCAGCCCCCAGGCGGGAAATGAGCAGTTCTTC.

The chain couples TRBV6-1 to TRBJ2-7, with D tentatively TRBD2 (5 bases). With 6 bases removed from V and 4 bases from J, the gap between germline ends came to 7 bases. The CDR3 runs to 11 residues. The germline V gene has CDR1 MNHNS and CDR2 SASEGT. The CDR3, as DNA: TGTGCCAGCAGGGACTTATACGAGCAGTACTTC. Amino acid sequence: CASRDLYEQYF.

The chain carries TRBV4-1 and TRBJ2-2; 11 bases agree with TRBD2. CDR1 and CDR2 (germline): MGHRA, YSYEKL. The CDR3 consists of 17 residues. Trimming removed 3 bases from V and 4 bases from J; junction bases left unmatched: 7. The CDR3, as DNA: TGCGCCAGCAGCCAGTTACTAGCGGGAGATTCCACCGGGGAGCTGTTTTTT. Protein product: CASSQLLAGDSTGELFF.

This clone was seen more than once but under ten times. The chain uses TRBV5-1 and TRBJ2-5; D is perhaps TRBD2 (6 bases). The germline V gene encodes CDR1 SGHRS and CDR2 YFSETQ. V was shortened by 0 bases and J by 4 bases, with 7 bases between the two germline ends. This CDR3 comprises 13 residues. The CDR3 DNA follows: TGCGCCAGCAGCTTGGCCGGGGGAGAGACCCAGTACTTC. It encodes CASSLAGGETQYF.

The chain employs TRBV5-8 and TRBJ1-5; D unresolved. The CDR3 length is 13 residues. The germline gives CDR1 SGHTS, CDR2 YDEGEE. Deletions cut 1 base from V and 2 bases from J, with 4 bases between. This CDR3 is CASSLRGNQPQHF. The CDR3 DNA is TGTGCCAGCAGCTTGAGGGGCAATCAGCCCCAGCATTTT.

This clone was counted between two and nine times. The chain employs TRBV29-1 and TRBJ2-2; 7 bases are shared with TRBD2. The V gene's germline CDR1 is SQVTM and CDR2 ANQGSEA. The V segment lost 5 bases and the J segment 2 bases; nucleotides outside the gene matches: 8. There are 15 residues in the CDR3. In DNA form, the CDR3 reads TGCAGCGTTTCGGACCTAGCGGAAAACACCGGGGAGCTGTTTTTT. It specifies CSVSDLAENTGELFF.

CDR3 in amino acids: CASSEGQGGEQYF. The CDR3 DNA is TGTGCCAGCAGCGAGGGACAGGGAGGCGAGCAGTACTTC. The chain couples TRBV9 to TRBJ2-7; 9 nucleotides match TRBD1. V lost 3 bases and J lost 6; bases outside the gene matches: 4. The CDR3 is 13 residues long. Germline lookup yields CDR1 SGDLS and CDR2 YYNGEE.

A remark on this clone: The sample holds other DNA sequences that translate to the same CDR3. The chain has TRBV6-4 and TRBJ1-4; D remains unclear. The CDR3 extends over 13 amino acids. Deletions cut 6 bases from V and 7 bases from J, with 12 bases between. The germline V gene has CDR1 MRHNA and CDR2 SNTAGT. The CDR3 coding sequence is TGTGCCAGCAGCGTCAGGCGGACTGAAAAACTGTTTTTT. Amino acids: CASSVRRTEKLFF.

This CDR3 is CASILGYRLFF. The DNA for the CDR3 is TGTGCCAGCATCCTGGGGTATAGACTGTTTTTT. The rearrangement links TRBV6-1 to TRBJ1-4; D remains ambiguous. This CDR3 is 11 amino acids long. The V end was cut by 7 bases, the J end by 13 bases, with 13 bases between. CDR1 and CDR2 (germline): MNHNS, SASEGT.

The V call is TRBV30, the J call TRBJ2-2, with D unclear. V was pared by 0 bases and J by 6 bases, with 5 bases between. The length of the CDR3 is 12 residues. Germline-derived CDR1 and CDR2 are GTSNPN and SVGIG (reference sequence). The CDR3: CAWSVSPGELFF. The CDR3 DNA sequence: TGTGCCTGGAGTGTATCCCCCGGGGAGCTGTTTTTT.

The chain joins TRBV19 to TRBJ2-3, with TRBD1 matching 7 bases. This CDR3 contains 16 residues. V lost 4 bases and J lost 1; bases outside the gene matches: 8. Germline CDR1 LNHDA, CDR2 SQIVND (reference sequence). The CDR3 DNA is TGTGCCAGTAGTAAAATAAGACAGGGAGGCACAGATACGCAGTATTTT. It codes for CASSKIRQGGTDTQYF.

V usage is TRBV5-8 and J usage is TRBJ1-5; no clear D. Germline CDR1 and CDR2: SGHTS and YDEGEE. The V and J ends lost 0 bases and 5 bases respectively, with 9 bases between them. The CDR3 length is 14 residues. The CDR3 region has the DNA TGTGCCAGCAGCTTGGACATTCCTGATCAGCCCCAGCATTTT. Translated: CASSLDIPDQPQHF. The variable domain in full, with the rest retrieved from reference TRBV5-8 and TRBJ1-5, is EAGVTQSPTHLIKTRGQQATLRCSPISGHTSVYWYQQALGLGLQFLLWYDEGEERNRGNFPPRFSGRQFPNYSSELNVNALELEDSALYLCASSLDIPDQPQHFGDGTRLSIL.

This chain uses TRBV28 with TRBJ2-5, with 11 bases matching TRBD2. V was pared by 5 bases and J by 5 bases, with 10 bases of the junction left unmatched. CDR1 and CDR2 (germline): MDHEN, SYDVKM. This CDR3 spans 16 amino acids. In nucleotides, the CDR3 is TGTGCCAGCAGTCCCTTATTAGCGGGAGGGTCGGAGACCCAGTACTTC. It translates to CASSPLLAGGSETQYF.

The table lists this clone with a count of one. The chain recombines TRBV30 with TRBJ2-7; 7 nucleotides agree with TRBD1. With 5 bases clipped from V and 1 base from J, the junction kept 2 bases outside the gene matches. The germline V gene encodes CDR1 GTSNPN and CDR2 SVGIG (reference sequence). The CDR3 length is 12 residues. CDR3 sequence reads: CAWGDSSYEQYF. DNA for the CDR3: TGTGCCTGGGGGGACAGTTCCTACGAGCAGTACTTC.